This T cell receptor (beta chain) emerged from a study of human T cells and chemical hapten exposure. Source study methods: Samples ranged from about 23,224 to 690,600 TCRs, with a median of roughly 95,000. TCRdb independently ran MiXCR on the RACE reads; one entry per CDR3 protein. The V and J calls here are based on TCRdb, not the publication. In the table there are roughly 48,000 distinct CDR3 sequences, roughly 4.2% of which are singletons. The germline V gene encodes CDR1 MDHEN and CDR2 SYDVKM. This CDR3 is 13 amino acids long. The germline V and J ends were trimmed by 9 bases and 4 bases, with 16 bases remaining between them. As to time point: healthy volunteer bleed at 2 weeks. Total RNA was isolated from whole blood that had not been fractionated.

The chain couples TRBV28 to TRBJ2-7; weak D call: TRBD2 (6 bases). Sequencing was performed on whole blood. The clonotype was recovered from a human donor in good health. Some clones in this sample may be carry-over from other donors' samples. The CDR3 is CASMEGLKYEQYF. Here the CDR3 DNA reads TGTGCCAGTATGGAGGGCCTTAAGTACGAGCAGTACTTC.